This TCR beta chain originates from a study of T cells in Graves' hyperthyroidism and ophthalmopathy. The CDR3 has 15 residues. Trimming removed 6 bases from V and 7 bases from J, with 21 bases in between. The authors obtained PBMCs from roughly 10 ml of fresh peripheral blood. Findings and caveats of the study: Stable hyperthyroidism was separated from ophthalmopathy by a model based on 13 V-J features. Most thyroid clonotypes with frequency above 0.001 were detected in blood.

This clonotype was recorded at least ten times. Its antigen remains unknown. Amplification of TCR beta CDR3 regions used RNA as the template. RT-PCR in the first round (using the HTBI primer set) targeted the TCR CDR3. One entry per CDR3 protein, called by TCRdb with MiXCR from the multiplex PCR reads. The sample records over 500,000 distinct CDR3 sequences, 17% being singletons. This chain joins TRBV12-3 or TRBV12-4 and TRBJ1-1, with D maybe TRBD1 (5 bases). The TCR comes from a woman aged 18-29 years with Graves' ophthalmopathy. Sequencing input: blood. This CDR3 reads CASSLSRDLGLEAFF. The CDR3 nucleotides are TGTGCCAGCAGCCTATCCAGAGACTTGGGGCTTGAAGCTTTCTTT.